The entry below gives a single T cell receptor (beta chain) sequence along with its context. The data stem from a study of T cell changes during pregnancy in multiple sclerosis. The method was immunoSEQ multiplex PCR; TCRdb's version includes in-frame clones alone and lacks a portion of them. The sample carries 65,000 to 95,000 clones, about 93% recorded once. The CDR3 has 13 amino acids. CDR1 and CDR2 from the germline V gene are SEHNR and FQNEAQ (reference sequence). V lost 5 bases and J 6 bases, leaving 13 bases between the germline ends. Sequences were derived from peripheral blood, sampled after pregnancy. The V call is TRBV7-9, the J call TRBJ1-1; D is unresolved. The TCR was taken from a female donor in good health, enrolled as a control in a pregnancy study. The CDR3 loop reads CASSHGERAEAFF. CDR3 bases: TGTGCCAGCAGCCATGGGGAGAGGGCTGAAGCTTTCTTT. Full variable domain (remainder filled in from reference TRBV7-9 and TRBJ1-1): DTGVSQNPRHKITKRGQNVTFRCDPISEHNRLYWYRQTLGQGPEFLTYFQNEAQLEKSRLLSDRFSAERPKGSFSTLEIQRTEQGDSAMYLCASSHGERAEAFFGQGTRLTVV.